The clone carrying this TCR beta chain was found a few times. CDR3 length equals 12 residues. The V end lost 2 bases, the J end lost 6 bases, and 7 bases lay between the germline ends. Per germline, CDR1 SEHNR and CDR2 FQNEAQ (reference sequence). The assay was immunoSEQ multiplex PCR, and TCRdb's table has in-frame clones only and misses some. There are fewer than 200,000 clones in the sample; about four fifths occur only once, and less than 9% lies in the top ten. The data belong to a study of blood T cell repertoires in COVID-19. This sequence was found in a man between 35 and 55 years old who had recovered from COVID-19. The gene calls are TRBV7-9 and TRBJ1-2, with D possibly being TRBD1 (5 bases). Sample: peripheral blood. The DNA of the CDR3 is TGTGCCAGCAGCTTAAAAGGGGATGGCTACACCTTC. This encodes CASSLKGDGYTF.